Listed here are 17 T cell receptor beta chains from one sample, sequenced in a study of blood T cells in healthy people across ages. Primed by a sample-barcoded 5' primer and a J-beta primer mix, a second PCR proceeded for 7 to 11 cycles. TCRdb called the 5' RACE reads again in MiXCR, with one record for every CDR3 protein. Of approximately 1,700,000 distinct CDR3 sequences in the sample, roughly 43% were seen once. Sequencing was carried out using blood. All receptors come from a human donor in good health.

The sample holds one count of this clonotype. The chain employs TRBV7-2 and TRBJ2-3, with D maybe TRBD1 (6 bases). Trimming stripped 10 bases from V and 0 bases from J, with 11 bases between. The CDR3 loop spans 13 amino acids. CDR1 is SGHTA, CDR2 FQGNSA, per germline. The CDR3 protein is CATGTYSTDTQYF. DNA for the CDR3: TGTGCCACCGGGACATATAGCACAGATACGCAGTATTTT. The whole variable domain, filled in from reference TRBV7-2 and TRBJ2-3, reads GAGVSQSPSNKVTEKGKDVELRCDPISGHTALYWYRQSLGQGLEFLIYFQGNSAPDKSGLPSDRFSAERTGGSVSTLTIQRTQQEDSAVYLCATGTYSTDTQYFGPGTRLTVL.

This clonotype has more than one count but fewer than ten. CDR3: CASSLVPLGANQPQHF. DNA for the CDR3: TGTGCCAGCAGCTTAGTCCCTCTGGGGGCGAATCAGCCCCAGCATTTT. The chain is built from TRBV7-6 and TRBJ1-5; the D gene is possibly TRBD1 (6 bases). V lost 1 base and J lost 4, with 14 bases in between. This CDR3 spans 16 amino acids. From germline, CDR1 is SGHVS and CDR2 FNYEAQ.

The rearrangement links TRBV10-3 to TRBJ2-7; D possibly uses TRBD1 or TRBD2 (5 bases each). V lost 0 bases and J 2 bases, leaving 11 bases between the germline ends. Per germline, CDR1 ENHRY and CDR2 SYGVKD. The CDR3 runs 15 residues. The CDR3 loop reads CAISESRDGPYEQYF. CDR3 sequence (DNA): TGTGCCATCAGTGAGTCCCGGGACGGGCCCTACGAGCAGTACTTC.

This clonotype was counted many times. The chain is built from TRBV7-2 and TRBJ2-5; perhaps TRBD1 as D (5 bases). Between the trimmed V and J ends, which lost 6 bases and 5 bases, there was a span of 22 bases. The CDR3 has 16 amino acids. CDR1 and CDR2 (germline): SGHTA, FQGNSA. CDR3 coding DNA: TGTGCCAGCAGATTAAGGGGCTCAGGGCTGGGTGAGACCCAGTACTTC. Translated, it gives CASRLRGSGLGETQYF.

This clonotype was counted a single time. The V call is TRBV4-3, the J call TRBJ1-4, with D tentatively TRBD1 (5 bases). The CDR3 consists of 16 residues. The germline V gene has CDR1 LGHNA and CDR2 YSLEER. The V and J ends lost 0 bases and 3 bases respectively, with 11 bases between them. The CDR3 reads CASSQERGVPNEKLFF. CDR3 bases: TGCGCCAGCAGCCAAGAACGGGGGGTGCCTAATGAAAAACTGTTTTTT.

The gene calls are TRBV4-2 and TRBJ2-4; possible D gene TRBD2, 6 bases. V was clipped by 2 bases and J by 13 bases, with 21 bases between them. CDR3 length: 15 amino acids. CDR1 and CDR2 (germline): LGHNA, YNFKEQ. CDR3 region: CASSQNYGDSRIQYF. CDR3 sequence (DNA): TGTGCCAGCAGCCAAAATTATGGGGACTCCCGGATACAGTACTTC.

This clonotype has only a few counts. The CDR3, as DNA: TGTGCCAGCAGCTTAGTACGACACACAGATACGCAGTATTTT. Protein product: CASSLVRHTDTQYF. V gene TRBV7-2 combines with J gene TRBJ2-3; no definite D call. Trimming took off 1 base at V and 2 bases at J, with 7 bases between the two ends. This CDR3 comprises 14 residues. Per germline, CDR1 SGHTA and CDR2 FQGNSA.

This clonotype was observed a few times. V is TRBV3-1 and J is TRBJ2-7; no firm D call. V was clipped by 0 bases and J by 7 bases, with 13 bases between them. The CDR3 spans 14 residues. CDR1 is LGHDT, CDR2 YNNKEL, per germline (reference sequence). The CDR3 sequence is CASSQEFTVGEQYF. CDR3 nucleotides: TGTGCCAGCAGCCAAGAATTTACCGTGGGAGAGCAGTACTTC.

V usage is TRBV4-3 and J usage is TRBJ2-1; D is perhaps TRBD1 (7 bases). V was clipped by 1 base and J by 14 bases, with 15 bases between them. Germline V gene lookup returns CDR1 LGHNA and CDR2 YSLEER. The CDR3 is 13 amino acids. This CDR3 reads CASSQVRQGGEFF. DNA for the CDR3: TGCGCCAGCAGCCAAGTACGGCAGGGGGGTGAGTTCTTC.

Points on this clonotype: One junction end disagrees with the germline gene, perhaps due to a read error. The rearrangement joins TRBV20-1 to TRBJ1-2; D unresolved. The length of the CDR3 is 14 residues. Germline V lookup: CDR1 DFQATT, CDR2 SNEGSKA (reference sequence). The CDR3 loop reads CSARSGIADYSYTF. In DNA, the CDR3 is TGCAGTGCTAGATCCGGGATCGCCGACTATAGCTACACCTTC.

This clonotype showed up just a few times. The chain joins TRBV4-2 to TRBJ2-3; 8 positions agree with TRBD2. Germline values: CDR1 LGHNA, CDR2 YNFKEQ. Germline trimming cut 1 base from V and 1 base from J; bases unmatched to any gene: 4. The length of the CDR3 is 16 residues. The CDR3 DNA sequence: TGTGCCAGCAGCCAAGGGGAGCGGGGGCGCACAGATACGCAGTATTTT. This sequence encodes CASSQGERGRTDTQYF.

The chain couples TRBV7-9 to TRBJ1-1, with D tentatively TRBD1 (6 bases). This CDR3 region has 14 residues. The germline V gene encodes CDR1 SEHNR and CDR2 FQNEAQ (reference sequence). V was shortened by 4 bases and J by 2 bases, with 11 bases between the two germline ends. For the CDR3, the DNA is TGTGCCAGCAGCTCCACAGGGAAAAACACTGAAGCTTTCTTT. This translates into CASSSTGKNTEAFF.

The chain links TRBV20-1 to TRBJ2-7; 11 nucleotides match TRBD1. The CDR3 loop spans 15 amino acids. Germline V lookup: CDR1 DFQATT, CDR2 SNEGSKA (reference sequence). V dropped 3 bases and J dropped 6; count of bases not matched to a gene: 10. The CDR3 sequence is CSARFHGQGAVEQYF. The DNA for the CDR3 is TGCAGTGCTAGGTTTCATGGACAGGGGGCGGTCGAGCAGTACTTC.

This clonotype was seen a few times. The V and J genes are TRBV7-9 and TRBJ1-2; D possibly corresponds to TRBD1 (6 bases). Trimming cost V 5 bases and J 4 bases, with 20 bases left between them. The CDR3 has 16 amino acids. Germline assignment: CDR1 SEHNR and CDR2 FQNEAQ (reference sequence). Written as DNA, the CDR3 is TGTGCCAGCAGCCCTTCTGGGGGGCAGGGCCTCTATGGCTACACCTTC. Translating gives CASSPSGGQGLYGYTF.

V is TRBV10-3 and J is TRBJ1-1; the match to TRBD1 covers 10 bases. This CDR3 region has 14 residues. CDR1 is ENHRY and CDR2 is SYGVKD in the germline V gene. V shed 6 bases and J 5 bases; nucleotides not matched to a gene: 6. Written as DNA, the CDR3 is TGTGCCATCAGCGCTGGACAGGGGGTGACTGAAGCTTTCTTT. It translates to CAISAGQGVTEAFF.

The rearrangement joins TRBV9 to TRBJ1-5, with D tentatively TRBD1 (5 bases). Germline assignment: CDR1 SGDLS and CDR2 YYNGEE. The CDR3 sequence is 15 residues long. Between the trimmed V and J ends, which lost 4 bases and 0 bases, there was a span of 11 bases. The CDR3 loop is CASSPVGDSNQPQHF. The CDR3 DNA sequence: TGTGCCAGCAGCCCAGTAGGGGATAGCAATCAGCCCCAGCATTTT.

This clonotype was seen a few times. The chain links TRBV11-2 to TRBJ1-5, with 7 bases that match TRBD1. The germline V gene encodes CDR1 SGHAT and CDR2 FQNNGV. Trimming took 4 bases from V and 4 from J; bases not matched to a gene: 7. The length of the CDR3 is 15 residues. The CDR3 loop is CASSWSGGGNQPQHF. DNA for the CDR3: TGTGCCAGCAGCTGGTCAGGGGGGGGGAATCAGCCCCAGCATTTT.